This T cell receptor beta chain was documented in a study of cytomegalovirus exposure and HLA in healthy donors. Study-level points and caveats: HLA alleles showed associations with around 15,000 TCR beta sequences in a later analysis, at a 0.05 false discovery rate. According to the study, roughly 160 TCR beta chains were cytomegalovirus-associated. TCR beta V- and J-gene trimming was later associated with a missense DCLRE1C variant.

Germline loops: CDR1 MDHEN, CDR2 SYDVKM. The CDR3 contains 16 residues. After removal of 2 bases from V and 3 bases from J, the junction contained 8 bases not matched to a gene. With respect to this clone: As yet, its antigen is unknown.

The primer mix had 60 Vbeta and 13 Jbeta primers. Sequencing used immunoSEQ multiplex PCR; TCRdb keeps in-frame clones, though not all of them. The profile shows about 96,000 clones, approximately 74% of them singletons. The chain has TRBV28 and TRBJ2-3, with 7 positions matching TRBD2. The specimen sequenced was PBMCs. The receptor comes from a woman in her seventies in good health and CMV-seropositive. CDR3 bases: TGTGCCAGCAGTTTAAACGCGGGAGCAGCAACAGATACGCAGTATTTT. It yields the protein CASSLNAGAATDTQYF.